Below are 24 T cell receptor beta chains sequenced from a single sample in a study of CD8+CD57+ T cells in acquired aplastic anemia. The study profiled TCR beta VDJ and CDR3 using genomic DNA as template. MiXCR, applied by TCRdb to the reads, yields one record per CDR3 protein. The top ten clones hold 45% of a sample with fewer than 200,000 distinct CDR3 sequences, roughly 63% of them seen once. The sample was sorted CD4+, CD8+, or CD8+CD57+ T cells (not recorded which) from PBMCs. All receptors come from a human donor in good health.

The CDR3 region has the DNA TGTGCCAGCAGCTTAGCGCTCTGGAATCAGCCCCAGCATTTT. This translates into CASSLALWNQPQHF. V and J are TRBV7-8 and TRBJ1-5; D unresolved. Germline V gives CDR1 SGHVS, CDR2 FQNEAQ. Trimming left V 0 bases short and J 4 bases short, with 7 bases between. This CDR3 has 14 residues. Full variable domain (outside the CDR3, taken from reference TRBV7-8 and TRBJ1-5): GAGVSQSPRYKVAKRGQDVALRCDPISGHVSLFWYQQALGQGPEFLTYFQNEAQLDKSGLPSDRFFAERPEGSVSTLKIQRTQQEDSAVYLCASSLALWNQPQHFGDGTRLSIL.

This clonotype has just a few counts. The V gene is TRBV7-9, the J gene TRBJ2-1; no clear D gene. Germline CDR1 reads SEHNR; CDR2 reads FQNEAQ (reference sequence). The CDR3 covers 12 residues. Between the trimmed V and J ends, which lost 3 bases and 8 bases, there was a span of 8 bases. CDR3 protein: CASSFRPDEQFF. For the CDR3, the DNA is TGTGCCAGCAGCTTTCGACCGGATGAGCAGTTCTTC.

The chain employs TRBV7-8 and TRBJ1-1, with D unclear. The ends were cut back, 5 bases at V and 0 bases at J, with 10 bases in the middle. The CDR3 sequence is 14 residues long. Germline-derived CDR1 and CDR2 are SGHVS and FQNEAQ. CDR3 nucleotides: TGTGCCAGCAGCCTCCTGGAGCTGAACACTGAAGCTTTCTTT. Translating it yields CASSLLELNTEAFF. Drawing the rest from reference TRBV7-8 and TRBJ1-1, the complete variable domain is GAGVSQSPRYKVAKRGQDVALRCDPISGHVSLFWYQQALGQGPEFLTYFQNEAQLDKSGLPSDRFFAERPEGSVSTLKIQRTQQEDSAVYLCASSLLELNTEAFFGQGTRLTVV.

This rearrangement joins TRBV20-1 to TRBJ2-5; 12 nucleotides align to TRBD2. The CDR3 runs to 16 residues. After removal of 5 bases from V and 5 bases from J, the junction contained 12 bases not matched to a gene. CDR1 and CDR2 (germline): DFQATT, SNEGSKA (reference sequence). CDR3 residues: CSAEAPSGGAQETQYF. In DNA, the CDR3 is TGCAGTGCTGAAGCCCCTAGCGGGGGGGCCCAGGAGACCCAGTACTTC.

The chain has TRBV12-3 or TRBV12-4 and TRBJ1-5; D is unclear. This CDR3 comprises 14 residues. The V gene lost 5 bases and the J gene lost 4 bases, with 12 bases spanning the gap. As DNA, the CDR3 is TGTGCCAGCAGTGCCGTGACACTGAATCAGCCCCAGCATTTT. Encoded protein: CASSAVTLNQPQHF.

V and J are TRBV5-1 and TRBJ2-1, with a tentative D call TRBD2 (6 bases). Germline V CDR1 and CDR2: SGHRS, YFSETQ. Trimming shortened V by 0 bases and J by 0 bases, and 10 bases separated the two germline ends. The CDR3 runs 16 residues. The CDR3, as DNA: TGCGCCAGCAGCTTGGGCGGGAAGAGCTCCTACAATGAGCAGTTCTTC. It translates to CASSLGGKSSYNEQFF. Using reference TRBV5-1 and TRBJ2-1 for the parts outside the CDR3, the full variable domain is KAGVTQTPRYLIKTRGQQVTLSCSPISGHRSVSWYQQTPGQGLQFLFEYFSETQRNKGNFPGRFSGRQFSNSRSEMNVSTLELGDSALYLCASSLGGKSSYNEQFFGPGTRLTVL.

This clonotype was observed at least ten times. The chain has TRBV11-3 and TRBJ2-2; D possibly corresponds to TRBD1 (6 bases). There are 14 residues in the CDR3. The germline CDR1 and CDR2 sequences are SGHNT and YENEEA. Deletions cut 3 bases from V and 6 bases from J, with 11 bases between. CDR3 DNA sequence: TGTGCCAGCAGCTTTAGGGGGTCCTCCGGGGAGCTGTTTTTT. Its protein is CASSFRGSSGELFF.

The chain has TRBV19 and TRBJ1-2, with 11 bases aligning to TRBD1. The CDR3 is made up of 14 amino acids. Trimming took 6 bases from V and 4 from J; bases not matched to a gene: 4. The germline gives CDR1 LNHDA, CDR2 SQIVND (reference sequence). In nucleotides, the CDR3 is TGTGCCAGTAGAGGGACAGGGGGAAGCTATGGCTACACCTTC. This sequence encodes CASRGTGGSYGYTF. The complete variable domain, with remaining parts taken from reference TRBV19 and TRBJ1-2, reads DGGITQSPKYLFRKEGQNVTLSCEQNLNHDAMYWYRQDPGQGLRLIYYSQIVNDFQKGDIAEGYSVSREKKESFPLTVTSAQKNPTAFYLCASRGTGGSYGYTFGSGTRLTVV.

CDR3 coding DNA: TGTGCCAGCAGTTTATCTGGGGGTAACACCGGGGAGCTGTTTTTT. Translated, it gives CASSLSGGNTGELFF. The chain links TRBV7-9 to TRBJ2-2; D may correspond to TRBD1 or TRBD2 (5 bases each). This CDR3 contains 15 residues. The V and J ends lost 6 bases and 2 bases respectively, with 13 bases between them. CDR1 and CDR2 (germline): SEHNR, FQNEAQ (reference sequence).

The table lists this clonotype with a few counts. The CDR3 region has the DNA TGCAGTGCTCCCGTATTTCCCCTCCACTTT. It encodes CSAPVFPLHF. This chain joins TRBV20-1 and TRBJ1-6; D is uncertain. Trimming removed 5 bases at V and 13 bases at J, with 9 bases between. From germline, CDR1 is DFQATT and CDR2 SNEGSKA (reference sequence). This CDR3 has 10 amino acids.

The chain uses TRBV10-1 and TRBJ2-7; a weak D match, TRBD2 (7 bases). Between the trimmed V and J ends, which lost 2 bases and 0 bases, there was a span of 17 bases. CDR1 and CDR2 from the germline V gene are WNHNN and SYGVQD (reference sequence). CDR3 length: 17 residues. The CDR3 DNA follows: TGCGCCAGCAGTGAGAGGGGGTTAGCGGGCAACTCCTACGAGCAGTACTTC. Protein sequence: CASSERGLAGNSYEQYF.

Note on this clonotype: A read error may explain this, as a much larger clone is one base away. The chain joins TRBV6-1 to TRBJ2-3; 10 bases map to TRBD2. Per the germline V gene, CDR1 is MNHNS and CDR2 is SASEGT. The V segment lost 10 bases and the J segment 5 bases; nucleotides outside the gene matches: 9. This CDR3 is built from 14 residues. The CDR3 DNA reads TGTGCCAATGGGGCTAGCGGGGGTGGAGATACGCAGTATTTT. Protein product: CANGASGGGDTQYF.

The rearrangement links TRBV7-3 to TRBJ2-1; TRBD2 aligns across 7 bases. CDR1 is SGHTA and CDR2 is FQGTGA in the germline V gene. V shed 5 bases and J 4 bases; nucleotides not matched to a gene: 5. This CDR3 is 14 amino acids long. Written as DNA, the CDR3 is TGTGCCAGCAGCAATCCCGGGAGGTACAATGAGCAGTTCTTC. It codes for CASSNPGRYNEQFF.

This clonotype was seen repeatedly, ten times or more. The rearrangement joins TRBV10-1 to TRBJ2-1; D not resolved. V lost 8 bases and J 5 bases, leaving 10 bases between the germline ends. The length of the CDR3 is 12 residues. CDR1 is WNHNN, CDR2 SYGVQD, per germline (reference sequence). The CDR3 sequence: CASRRLNNEQFF. DNA of the CDR3: TGCGCCAGCCGACGACTTAACAATGAGCAGTTCTTC.

J is TRBJ2-3 and V is TRBV20-1; D might be TRBD1 (6 bases). V lost 0 bases to trimming and J lost 11 bases, with 21 bases between them. The CDR3 is 15 residues long. CDR1 DFQATT and CDR2 SNEGSKA come from the germline V gene (reference sequence). As DNA, the CDR3 is TGCAGTGCTAGAGAGTCCAGGGGTAACTCCTACGAGCAGTATTTT. Its protein is CSARESRGNSYEQYF.

In its sample, this clonotype was seen many times. This chain links TRBV6-5 with TRBJ2-2; no reliable D call. The ends were cut back, 3 bases at V and 4 bases at J, with 9 bases in the middle. Germline V lookup: CDR1 MNHEY, CDR2 SVGAGI. There are 14 residues in the CDR3. DNA for the CDR3: TGTGCCAGCAGTTATGGCGCCGCCACCGGGGAGCTGTTTTTT. Translation: CASSYGAATGELFF.

The chain combines TRBV10-3 with TRBJ2-7; a weak D match, TRBD2 (5 bases). V gave up 4 bases and J gave up 0 bases, with 16 bases separating them. Germline CDR1 reads ENHRY; CDR2 reads SYGVKD. This CDR3 contains 16 residues. CDR3 nucleotides: TGTGCCATCAGTGGGACCCATCAAACTAGCTCCTACGAGCAGTACTTC. The encoded protein is CAISGTHQTSSYEQYF.

Written as DNA, the CDR3 is TGCAGTGCTAGAGGATTAACAGGGGACACTGAAGCTTTCTTT. Translated: CSARGLTGDTEAFF. V is TRBV20-1 and J is TRBJ1-1; 7 bases match TRBD1. Germline V lookup: CDR1 DFQATT, CDR2 SNEGSKA (reference sequence). The junction had 5 bases not matched to a gene; V was cut back by 1 base and J by 3 bases. There are 14 residues in the CDR3.

The chain carries TRBV2 and TRBJ1-1, with D unclear. CDR1 and CDR2 from the germline V gene are SNHLY and FYNNEI. V lost 6 bases and J lost 1, with 9 bases in between. This CDR3 comprises 13 residues. The CDR3 loop is CASRKTANTEAFF. The CDR3 DNA sequence: TGTGCCAGCAGGAAGACGGCGAACACTGAAGCTTTCTTT.

This clonotype was detected ten times or more. The rearrangement links TRBV6-2 or TRBV6-3 to TRBJ2-7, with D hard to call. CDR1 and CDR2 (germline): MNHEY, SVGEGT. This CDR3 is built from 11 residues. Trimming shortened V by 5 bases and J by 3 bases, and 5 bases separated the two germline ends. In DNA, the CDR3 is TGTGCCAGCAGTGCCAACTACGAGCAGTACTTC. This sequence encodes CASSANYEQYF.

This chain uses TRBV7-6 with TRBJ1-3; D is unclear. Deletions cut 6 bases from V and 3 bases from J, with 15 bases between. In germline, CDR1 is SGHVS, CDR2 FNYEAQ. The CDR3 is 15 amino acids. CDR3 sequence reads: CASSTGRAGGNTIYF. CDR3 DNA: TGTGCCAGCAGTACCGGACGGGCGGGTGGAAACACCATATATTTT. Variable domain in full (rest from reference TRBV7-6 and TRBJ1-3): GAGVSQSPRYKVTKRGQDVALRCDPISGHVSLYWYRQALGQGPEFLTYFNYEAQQDKSGLPNDRFSAERPEGSISTLTIQRTEQRDSAMYRCASSTGRAGGNTIYFGEGSWLTVV.

The rearrangement links TRBV7-3 to TRBJ1-1; 7 positions agree with TRBD1. Germline CDR1 SGHTA, CDR2 FQGTGA. There are 14 residues in the CDR3. Trimming at V came to 5 bases and at J to 4 bases, leaving 7 bases not matched to a gene. In nucleotides, the CDR3 is TGTGCCAGCAGCGCCCAGGGGGAGTCCACTGAAGCTTTCTTT. Its protein is CASSAQGESTEAFF. Filled out from reference TRBV7-3 and TRBJ1-1, the complete variable domain reads GAGVSQTPSNKVTEKGKYVELRCDPISGHTALYWYRQSLGQGPEFLIYFQGTGAADDSGLPNDRFFAVRPEGSVSTLKIQRTERGDSAVYLCASSAQGESTEAFFGQGTRLTVV.

The chain links TRBV20-1 to TRBJ1-5, with a possible D match to TRBD1 (6 bases). The CDR3 contains 17 residues. Trimming cost V 0 bases and J 7 bases, with 22 bases left between them. CDR1 and CDR2 from the germline V gene are DFQATT and SNEGSKA (reference sequence). As DNA, the CDR3 is TGCAGTGCTAGAGAAAGGAGCAGGGGTTGGGTAGGACAGCCCCAGCATTTT. This gives the protein CSARERSRGWVGQPQHF.

The chain couples TRBV5-1 to TRBJ1-2, with TRBD1 matching over 8 bases. There are 19 residues in the CDR3. V lost 4 bases to trimming and J lost 3 bases; unmatched junction nucleotides: 20. CDR1 is SGHRS, CDR2 YFSETQ, per germline. The CDR3 is CASSGGQVLNTEADYGYTF. The CDR3 DNA is TGCGCCAGCAGCGGGGGACAGGTACTGAACACTGAAGCAGACTATGGCTACACCTTC.